This T cell receptor (beta chain) appears in the sequencing data of a study of cytomegalovirus exposure and HLA in healthy donors. The overall study: Ancestry clustering placed around four fifths of around 400 genotyped donors in the Caucasian-associated cluster. Study-level points and caveats: In a later analysis, common viral pathogens appeared linked to several of the most significant clusters. Presence/absence results assume similar sequencing depth per donor, which may not hold.

This PCR relied on a set of 60 Vbeta primers and 13 Jbeta primers. How the authors handled the data: Some 10 million shared chains were among the roughly 80 million unique TCR beta chains that a later analysis counted. Assay used: immunoSEQ multiplex PCR; TCRdb lists only in-frame clones, some missing. The V and J calls and the clone size are those of that table, but D and trimming were determined from the DNA. This sample has 150,000 to 200,000 clones, with around four fifths found just once. A note on this clone: Its antigen is not known.

V lost 4 bases to trimming and J lost 0 bases; unmatched junction nucleotides: 3. Germline V gene data show CDR1 as LNHDA and CDR2 as SQIVND (reference sequence). The CDR3 consists of 15 residues. Sequencing was done on a sample of PBMCs. The origin of this receptor is a female donor in good health and CMV-seronegative. This rearrangement joins TRBV19 to TRBJ2-7; TRBD2 matches 10 bases. The DNA of the CDR3 is TGTGCCAGTAGTACCGTAGCGGGAGGCTCCTACGAGCAGTACTTC. It encodes CASSTVAGGSYEQYF.